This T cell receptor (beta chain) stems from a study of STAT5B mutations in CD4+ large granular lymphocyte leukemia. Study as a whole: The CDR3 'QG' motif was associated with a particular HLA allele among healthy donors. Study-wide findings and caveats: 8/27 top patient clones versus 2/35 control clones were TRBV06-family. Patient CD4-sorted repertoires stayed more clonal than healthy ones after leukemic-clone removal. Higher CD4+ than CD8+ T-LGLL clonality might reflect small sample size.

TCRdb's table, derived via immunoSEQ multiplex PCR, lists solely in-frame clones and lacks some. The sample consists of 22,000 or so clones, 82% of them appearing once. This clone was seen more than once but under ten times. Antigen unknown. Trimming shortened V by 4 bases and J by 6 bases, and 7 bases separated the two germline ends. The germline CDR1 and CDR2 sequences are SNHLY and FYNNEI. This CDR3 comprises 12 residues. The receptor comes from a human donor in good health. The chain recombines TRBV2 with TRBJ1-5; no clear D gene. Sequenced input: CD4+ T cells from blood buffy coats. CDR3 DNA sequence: TGTGCCAGCAGTGTTTTGTTTCAGCCCCAGCATTTT. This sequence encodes CASSVLFQPQHF. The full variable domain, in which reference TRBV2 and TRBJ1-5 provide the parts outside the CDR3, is EPEVTQTPSHQVTQMGQEVILRCVPISNHLYFYWYRQILGQKVEFLVSFYNNEISEKSEIFDDQFSVERPDGSNFTLKIRSTKLEDSAMYFCASSVLFQPQHFGDGTRLSIL.